The source of this T cell receptor beta chain is a study of cytomegalovirus exposure and HLA in healthy donors. The V end was cut by 7 bases, the J end by 4 bases, with 10 bases between. Per the germline V gene, CDR1 is MDHEN and CDR2 is SYDVKM. This CDR3 has 12 residues. In the case of this clone: Its specificity is not known.

Points from the study as a whole: It was in a later analysis that TCR association rates were seen to vary by HLA locus, highest for DRB1 and lowest for HLA-C. TRBV6-2, TRBV6-3 and some other V segments were excluded as indistinguishable.

60 Vbeta and 13 Jbeta primers were used in PCR. Here immunoSEQ multiplex PCR was the method, and the copy in TCRdb shows in-frame clones only, minus some. The sample includes tens of thousands of clones. The sample taken for sequencing was PBMCs. This receptor was identified in a female donor in good health and CMV-seropositive. V and J are TRBV28 and TRBJ1-2; D is unresolved. CDR3 bases: TGTGCCAGCAATCCAGGCTTCTATGGCTACACCTTC. Amino acids: CASNPGFYGYTF.